Listed here are 18 T cell receptor beta chains from one sample, sequenced in a study of cytomegalovirus exposure and HLA in healthy donors. The PCR used 60 Vbeta and 13 Jbeta primers. The table came from immunoSEQ multiplex PCR; TCRdb's copy has only in-frame clones and leaves some out. Here the sample spans 70,000 to 95,000 clones, roughly 77% being singletons. Sequencing was performed on PBMCs. The receptors here all came from a middle-aged woman in good health and CMV-seropositive.

The chain couples TRBV7-9 to TRBJ1-2; 10 nucleotides match TRBD1. This CDR3 contains 14 residues. With 6 bases clipped from V and 8 bases from J, the junction kept 9 bases outside the gene matches. The V gene's germline CDR1 is SEHNR and CDR2 FQNEAQ (reference sequence). CDR3 nucleotide sequence: TGTGCCAGCAGGTCGGGACAGGGGACGTACGGCTACACCTTC. Translating gives CASRSGQGTYGYTF. The full variable domain, completed using reference TRBV7-9 and TRBJ1-2, is DTGVSQNPRHKITKRGQNVTFRCDPISEHNRLYWYRQTLGQGPEFLTYFQNEAQLEKSRLLSDRFSAERPKGSFSTLEIQRTEQGDSAMYLCASRSGQGTYGYTFGSGTRLTVV.

CDR3 sequence: CASSDQSGGYGYTF. CDR3 sequence (DNA): TGTGCCAGCAGTGATCAGTCAGGGGGCTATGGCTACACCTTC. The V and J genes are TRBV2 and TRBJ1-2, with 7 bases identical to TRBD1. J was trimmed by 4 bases and V by 3 bases; bases with no gene match: 5. The CDR3 is made up of 14 amino acids. Germline CDR1 SNHLY, CDR2 FYNNEI.

The chain couples TRBV6-4 to TRBJ1-2, with TRBD1 identical over 7 bases. The CDR3 has 12 residues. Germline-derived CDR1 and CDR2 are MRHNA and SNTAGT. Trimming removed 5 bases from V and 6 bases from J; junction bases left unmatched: 3. CDR3 in amino acids: CASSQGGNGYTF. The CDR3 bases are TGTGCCAGCAGTCAAGGGGGCAATGGCTACACCTTC.

The chain couples TRBV5-1 to TRBJ2-5; 14 bases map to TRBD2. Germline values: CDR1 SGHRS, CDR2 YFSETQ. The junction had 7 bases not matched to a gene; V was cut back by 4 bases and J by 5 bases. CDR3 length equals 16 residues. CDR3 bases: TGCGCCAGCAGCCTGACTAGCGGGGGGGCCGGGGAGACCCAGTACTTC. Translated, it gives CASSLTSGGAGETQYF.

This chain uses TRBV5-4 with TRBJ2-5, with 7 positions matching TRBD2. The germline V gene encodes CDR1 SGHNT and CDR2 YYREEE (reference sequence). This CDR3 has 12 amino acids. The J segment lost 5 bases and the V segment lost 5 bases, leaving 3 bases of the junction unmatched. The CDR3 sequence: CASSGRDETQYF. The DNA for the CDR3 is TGTGCCAGCAGTGGGAGGGATGAGACCCAGTACTTC.

V and J are TRBV4-1 and TRBJ2-2, with TRBD1 as a possible D gene (5 bases). V dropped 0 bases and J dropped 7 bases, with 9 bases sitting between them. CDR3 length: 14 amino acids. Germline CDR1 reads MGHRA; CDR2 reads YSYEKL. In nucleotides, the CDR3 is TGCGCCAGCAGCCAAGACAGGGTAAACGGGGAGCTGTTTTTT. Its translation: CASSQDRVNGELFF.

CDR3 sequence reads: CATTAQISGANVLTF. In nucleotides, the CDR3 is TGTGCCACAACCGCCCAGATCTCTGGGGCCAACGTCCTGACTTTC. The V call is TRBV15, the J call TRBJ2-6; D call uncertain. CDR3 length equals 15 residues. The germline V and J ends were trimmed by 9 bases and 0 bases, with 12 bases remaining between them. Germline loops: CDR1 LNHNV, CDR2 YYDKDF (reference sequence).

The V and J genes are TRBV6-5 and TRBJ2-7; TRBD2 aligns across 8 bases. Trimming took 6 bases from V and 4 from J; bases not matched to a gene: 8. The CDR3 totals 14 residues. From germline, CDR1 is MNHEY and CDR2 SVGAGI. The CDR3 loop is CASSRTSRTYEQYF. DNA of the CDR3: TGTGCCAGCAGCAGGACTAGCCGAACATACGAGCAGTACTTC.

This chain connects TRBV29-1 to TRBJ1-1; D unresolved. The CDR3 is made up of 13 amino acids. V gave up 4 bases and J gave up 0 bases, with 9 bases separating them. The V gene's germline CDR1 is SQVTM and CDR2 ANQGSEA. CDR3 coding DNA: TGCAGCGTTGTTGGCAGGTTGAACACTGAAGCTTTCTTT. This encodes CSVVGRLNTEAFF.

This rearrangement joins TRBV6-5 to TRBJ2-3; 8 nucleotides match TRBD1. The CDR3 has 15 amino acids. Per germline, CDR1 MNHEY and CDR2 SVGAGI. V trimming: 6 bases; J trimming: 7 bases; junction bases outside the gene matches: 12. CDR3 residues: CASSTDRGPYYTQYF. The CDR3 nucleotides read TGTGCCAGCAGCACCGACAGGGGACCCTACTATACGCAGTATTTT.

CDR3 loop: CAWRDSNNQPQHF. The CDR3 DNA is TGTGCCTGGCGAGACAGTAACAATCAGCCCCAGCATTTT. The genes are TRBV30 and TRBJ1-5; D possibly corresponds to TRBD1 (5 bases). The V gene lost 5 bases and the J gene lost 3 bases, with 11 bases spanning the gap. CDR1 is GTSNPN, CDR2 SVGIG, per germline (reference sequence). The CDR3 is made up of 13 amino acids.

The chain has TRBV7-9 and TRBJ1-1; D call uncertain. The V gene lost 4 bases and the J gene lost 1 base, with 7 bases spanning the gap. The CDR3 extends over 13 amino acids. The germline gives CDR1 SEHNR, CDR2 FQNEAQ (reference sequence). CDR3 residues: CASSSARNTEAFF. In DNA form, the CDR3 reads TGTGCCAGCAGCTCCGCCAGGAACACTGAAGCTTTCTTT.

This clone occurred once. V gene TRBV9 combines with J gene TRBJ2-3; 9 positions agree with TRBD1. CDR1 and CDR2 (germline): SGDLS, YYNGEE. CDR3 length equals 14 residues. Trimming at V came to 7 bases and at J to 6 bases, leaving 9 bases not matched to a gene. The CDR3 nucleotides are TGTGCCAGCGAGGGACAGGGACTCGGTGATACGCAGTATTTT. Translating it yields CASEGQGLGDTQYF.

The rearrangement uses TRBV7-2 and TRBJ1-1; TRBD1 agrees at 7 bases. In germline, CDR1 is SGHTA, CDR2 FQGNSA. The CDR3 has 15 amino acids. V lost 5 bases and J lost 8; bases outside the gene matches: 14. The CDR3 protein is CASSQYIRQGGEAFF. The DNA for the CDR3 is TGTGCCAGCAGCCAATACATTCGACAGGGCGGCGAAGCTTTCTTT.

This chain joins TRBV6-5 and TRBJ1-1; no definite D call. Germline V gives CDR1 MNHEY, CDR2 SVGAGI. V lost 8 bases to trimming and J lost 0 bases, with 4 bases between them. The CDR3 sequence is 11 residues long. CDR3 sequence: CASVMNTEAFF. CDR3 coding DNA: TGTGCCAGCGTAATGAACACTGAAGCTTTCTTT.

The genes are TRBV18 and TRBJ1-2, with 7 bases aligning to TRBD1. This CDR3 is 14 amino acids long. V dropped 6 bases and J dropped 5; count of bases not matched to a gene: 9. Germline CDR1 and CDR2: KGHSH and LQKENI. CDR3 in amino acids: CASSLGKGAYGYTF. The CDR3, as DNA: TGTGCCAGCTCCCTAGGCAAGGGGGCGTATGGCTACACCTTC.

The chain is built from TRBV28 and TRBJ2-5; 7 nucleotides line up with TRBD1. The length of the CDR3 is 15 residues. CDR1 is MDHEN and CDR2 is SYDVKM in the germline V gene. The ends lost 5 bases at V and 1 base at J; junction bases unmatched: 7. DNA for the CDR3: TGTGCCAGCAGTAAGAGGACAGGAATCCAAGAGACCCAGTACTTC. Protein product: CASSKRTGIQETQYF.

J is TRBJ1-2 and V is TRBV6-5; TRBD1 aligns across 7 bases. V shed 4 bases and J 2 bases; nucleotides not matched to a gene: 7. This CDR3 has 15 residues. CDR1 MNHEY and CDR2 SVGAGI come from the germline V gene. The CDR3 spells CASSSPGQLNYGYTF. The CDR3 nucleotides read TGTGCCAGCAGTTCCCCGGGACAGCTAAACTATGGCTACACCTTC.